These 21 T cell receptor beta chains were all obtained from the same sample, sequenced in a study of blood T cell repertoires in COVID-19. Produced via immunoSEQ multiplex PCR; TCRdb's table is partial and in-frame only. The sample carries over 200,000 clones, about 90% recorded once. Sequenced material: peripheral blood. These receptors originate from a man in his forties or fifties with active or convalescent COVID-19.

About this clone itself: Other DNA sequences in this specimen translate into the identical CDR3. V is TRBV3-1 (or the pseudogene TRBV3-2) and J is TRBJ1-5; no reliable D call. With 0 bases removed from V and 6 bases from J, the gap between germline ends came to 6 bases. This CDR3 region has 13 residues. Germline CDR1 and CDR2: LGHDT and YNNKEL (reference sequence). The CDR3 DNA is TGTGCCAGCAGCCAAGATCGGGGTCAGCCCCAGCATTTT. This translates into CASSQDRGQPQHF.

V usage is TRBV5-8 and J usage is TRBJ1-5, with no clear D. The CDR3 is 13 residues long. Germline V gives CDR1 SGHTS, CDR2 YDEGEE. V was shortened by 1 base and J by 4 bases, with 6 bases between the two germline ends. CDR3 protein: CASSLFQNQPQHF. The CDR3, as DNA: TGTGCCAGCAGCTTGTTTCAGAATCAGCCCCAGCATTTT.

This sequence joins TRBV9 and TRBJ1-2; tentative D call: TRBD1 (5 bases). Trimming took 0 bases from V and 4 from J, leaving 13 bases between them. The CDR3 is 15 residues long. The germline V gene encodes CDR1 SGDLS and CDR2 YYNGEE. CDR3 region: CASSVAGSESYGYTF. CDR3 DNA: TGTGCCAGCAGCGTAGCAGGGTCAGAGAGCTATGGCTACACCTTC.

This clone was counted between two and nine times. The chain uses TRBV2 and TRBJ2-3, with TRBD2 matching over 8 bases. The V segment lost 4 bases and the J segment 4 bases; nucleotides outside the gene matches: 7. The CDR3 is 15 residues long. The V gene's germline CDR1 is SNHLY and CDR2 FYNNEI. For the CDR3, the DNA is TGTGCCAGCAGTGTGAGCGGGAGCCCCTCAGATACGCAGTATTTT. Protein sequence: CASSVSGSPSDTQYF.

The genes are TRBV7-8 and TRBJ1-3, with D unresolved. With 5 bases removed from V and 0 bases from J, the gap between germline ends came to 14 bases. CDR1 SGHVS and CDR2 FQNEAQ come from the germline V gene. The CDR3 contains 16 residues. CDR3 residues: CASSTSRRGSGNTIYF. The CDR3 DNA follows: TGTGCCAGCAGCACCTCCCGCAGAGGCTCTGGAAACACCATATATTTT.

The chain is built from TRBV7-3 and TRBJ1-1; D possibly corresponds to TRBD1 (6 bases). Trimming pared 5 bases from V and 2 bases from J, leaving 12 bases between. This CDR3 is built from 14 residues. Looked up from germline, CDR1 is SGHTA and CDR2 is FQGTGA. The CDR3 protein is CASSPRTVNTEAFF. CDR3 bases: TGTGCCAGCAGCCCGCGGACAGTTAACACTGAAGCTTTCTTT.

The V and J genes are TRBV4-1 and TRBJ2-7, with 7 bases matching TRBD1. Germline assignment: CDR1 MGHRA and CDR2 YSYEKL. The V segment lost 0 bases and the J segment 6 bases; nucleotides outside the gene matches: 11. The CDR3 contains 16 residues. The CDR3 region is CASSQDWARGTSEQYF. In nucleotides, the CDR3 is TGCGCCAGCAGCCAAGATTGGGCCAGGGGGACCTCCGAGCAGTACTTC.

The V and J genes are TRBV4-1 and TRBJ1-5; TRBD1 might be the D (5 bases). The V gene's germline CDR1 is MGHRA and CDR2 YSYEKL. Trimming took 7 bases from V and 2 from J, leaving 9 bases between them. The CDR3 has 13 amino acids. The CDR3 protein is CASNVGGNQPQHF. The CDR3 DNA sequence: TGCGCCAGCAATGTAGGGGGCAATCAGCCCCAGCATTTT.

The J gene is TRBJ1-5, the V gene TRBV24-1; TRBD1 matches at 8 bases. This CDR3 has 16 residues. Germline assignment: CDR1 KGHDR and CDR2 SFDVKD. Trimming cost V 4 bases and J 0 bases; bases outside gene matches: 4. The CDR3 nucleotides are TGTGCCACCAGTGACCGGACAGGGTATAGCAATCAGCCCCAGCATTTT. This encodes CATSDRTGYSNQPQHF.

This clone was found once. The CDR3 protein is CASRDRLGGYGYTF. CDR3 in DNA: TGTGCCAGCAGGGACCGACTCGGGGGGTATGGCTACACCTTC. The rearrangement uses TRBV6-5 and TRBJ1-2; D is possibly TRBD1 (5 bases). Germline-derived CDR1 and CDR2 are MNHEY and SVGAGI. This CDR3 is built from 14 residues. Trimming removed 6 bases at V and 5 bases at J, with 16 bases between.

The gene calls are TRBV18 and TRBJ2-5; a weak D match, TRBD1 (5 bases). The CDR3 runs 12 residues. Per germline, CDR1 KGHSH and CDR2 LQKENI. The V end was cut by 6 bases, the J end by 4 bases, with 9 bases between. The CDR3 DNA reads TGTGCCAGCTCCCCGCAGGGAGAGACCCAGTACTTC. Translated: CASSPQGETQYF.

Remarks on this clone: The sample has other DNA sequences that encode this CDR3 too. The chain combines TRBV9 with TRBJ1-1; perhaps TRBD1 as D (6 bases). The ends were cut back, 0 bases at V and 1 base at J, with 7 bases in the middle. This CDR3 region has 14 residues. The germline CDR1 and CDR2 sequences are SGDLS and YYNGEE. The CDR3 DNA sequence: TGTGCCAGCAGCGTAGACAGGGCGAACACTGAAGCTTTCTTT. It codes for CASSVDRANTEAFF.

This sequence joins TRBV27 and TRBJ2-7; tentative D call: TRBD1 (5 bases). The V gene's germline CDR1 is MNHEY and CDR2 SMNVEV (reference sequence). The CDR3 loop spans 15 amino acids. Trimming left V 4 bases short and J 1 base short, with 14 bases between. For the CDR3, the DNA is TGTGCCAGCAGTTACCAGGGTGTTAGGTCCTACGAGCAGTACTTC. It codes for CASSYQGVRSYEQYF.

This clone was observed a single time. This chain connects TRBV25-1 to TRBJ2-6; no clear D. Germline CDR1 and CDR2: MGHDK and SYGVNS. V was cut by 3 bases and J by 0 bases, with 9 bases left in between. This CDR3 has 16 amino acids. The chain's CDR3 is CASSDLGRSGANVLTF. The CDR3 DNA follows: TGTGCCAGCAGTGACCTTGGGCGCTCTGGGGCCAACGTCCTGACTTTC.

This chain connects TRBV3-1 (or the pseudogene TRBV3-2) to TRBJ2-5; D unclear. The CDR3 has 11 residues. The germline V gene encodes CDR1 LGHDT and CDR2 YNNKEL (reference sequence). The V end lost 2 bases, the J end lost 5 bases, and 3 bases lay between the germline ends. CDR3 bases: TGTGCCAGCAGCCAACGGGAGACCCAGTACTTC. This sequence encodes CASSQRETQYF.

V gene TRBV28 combines with J gene TRBJ2-7; 11 bases align to TRBD2. This CDR3 spans 14 amino acids. Germline V gene lookup returns CDR1 MDHEN and CDR2 SYDVKM. Losses at the gene ends were 5 bases for V and 3 bases for J; bases not matched to a gene: 3. The CDR3 protein is CASSNLAGGYEQYF. CDR3 bases: TGTGCCAGCAGTAATCTAGCGGGAGGCTACGAGCAGTACTTC.

The chain employs TRBV5-1 and TRBJ1-5; no clear D gene. CDR3 length: 15 amino acids. Germline CDR1 is SGHRS and CDR2 is YFSETQ. V lost 3 bases and J lost 6, with 16 bases in between. The DNA of the CDR3 is TGCGCCAGCAGCTCAATTCGGGTTTTAGCTCAGCCCCAGCATTTT. Protein: CASSSIRVLAQPQHF.

J is TRBJ1-2 and V is TRBV28; a weak D match, TRBD1 (5 bases). Germline V lookup: CDR1 MDHEN, CDR2 SYDVKM. V was trimmed by 8 bases and J by 7 bases, leaving 8 bases between them. CDR3 length: 10 residues. CDR3 loop: CASAQGGYTF. The CDR3 DNA reads as TGTGCCAGCGCGCAGGGTGGCTACACCTTC.

The V gene is TRBV9, the J gene TRBJ1-5; no clear D. With 2 bases removed from V and 3 bases from J, the gap between germline ends came to 6 bases. Germline values: CDR1 SGDLS, CDR2 YYNGEE. This CDR3 comprises 13 residues. This CDR3 is CASSVKINQPQHF. The CDR3 coding sequence is TGTGCCAGCAGCGTTAAAATCAATCAGCCCCAGCATTTT. The full variable domain, in which reference TRBV9 and TRBJ1-5 provide the parts outside the CDR3, is DSGVTQTPKHLITATGQRVTLRCSPRSGDLSVYWYQQSLDQGLQFLIQYYNGEERAKGNILERFSAQQFPDLHSELNLSSLELGDSALYFCASSVKINQPQHFGDGTRLSIL.

The chain uses TRBV2 and TRBJ2-7, with 8 positions matching TRBD1. Trimming took 10 bases from V and 5 from J; bases not matched to a gene: 10. This CDR3 has 13 residues. Germline assignment: CDR1 SNHLY and CDR2 FYNNEI. The CDR3, as DNA: TGTGCCACCGTAGGACAGGGATTCAACGAGCAGTACTTC. Amino acids: CATVGQGFNEQYF.

The chain carries TRBV5-4 and TRBJ2-7; possibly TRBD2 for D (5 bases). Germline-derived CDR1 and CDR2 are SGHNT and YYREEE (reference sequence). Trimming shortened V by 4 bases and J by 0 bases, and 17 bases separated the two germline ends. CDR3 length: 16 residues. The CDR3 region has the DNA TGTGCCAGCAGCCCAGACATCGGGGTTAGCTCCTACGAGCAGTACTTC. It translates to CASSPDIGVSSYEQYF.